This TCR beta chain was sequenced for a study of cytomegalovirus exposure and HLA in healthy donors (dated by TCRdb to 2016 to 2017). Context from the whole study: An earlier analysis of roughly 570 of the donors reported 276 Gb of sequence data and roughly 120 million unique TCR beta sequences obtained from approximately 180 million T cells. About 280 gigabases of sequencing data and around 80 million unique TCR sequences made up an early release that covered nearly 650 HLA-typed donors. Of the roughly 410 genotyped donors, approximately 81% were placed in the genetic ancestry cluster associated with self-reported Caucasian donors. The study was designed to test whether signatures of past pathogen exposure could be identified by cataloging public T cell receptors. The T cell repertoires of 700 or so subjects were profiled by immunosequencing and related to cytomegalovirus serostatus. In addition to the first cohort of 666 subjects, a separate validation cohort of 120 different subjects was used. To predict cytomegalovirus infection status, the study combined high-throughput TCR immunosequencing, statistical association of individual TCRs with disease status, and machine learning. A later analysis re-analyzed previously published TCR beta repertoires from roughly 600 donors and added high-resolution HLA genotyping to study TCR occurrence patterns. Rather than using new phenotypic data, the later analysis identified candidate immune exposures from TCR beta sequences and from how often those sequences occurred across donors. To decide whether each TCR beta V gene segment behaved as functional or pseudogenic, an earlier analysis of nearly 600 of the donors relied on high-throughput TCR beta sequencing. Donor age, sex, ethnicity and CMV serostatus were compiled alongside the repertoire data. Genome-wide SNP genotypes for about 65% of the roughly 670 donors were used in a later genetic analysis, which treated that subset as a discovery cohort. All discovery cohort repertoires had been generated using a single sequencing platform. Both class I and class II loci were covered by HLA typing, at four-digit resolution. The number of typed donors differed by locus: about 620-630 for A, B, C, DRB1 and DQB1; some 500 for DQA1; over 600 for DPA1; and about 470 for DPB1. Five DR-DQ haplotypes were handled as single units for association and clustering, since linkage in the cohort was strong. Among about 400 genotyped donors of the cohort, an average of approximately 240,000 unique TCR beta nucleotide sequences was sequenced per donor, of which roughly 17% were non-productive. Broader findings and caveats from the paper: A few of the identified cytomegalovirus-associated TCR beta chains were confirmed in vitro to be specific for cytomegalovirus antigens. Cytomegalovirus status was reported to be diagnosed by the classifier with high specificity and sensitivity in both the original and validation cohorts. HLA typing was unavailable for some donors at each locus, so association tests used only the typed subset. A later genetic analysis associated a missense DCLRE1C variant with V-gene and J-gene trimming of TCR beta chains, and an independent cohort replicated the association. According to a later analysis, TCR association rates differed among HLA loci, with DRB1 alleles showing the most associated TCRs and HLA-C alleles showing the fewest. The earlier analysis of around 600 of the donors excluded some 16 rarely observed V segments, including chromosome 9 orphons, because counts were too low. A cluster of highly shared sequence variants was judged likely to represent a technical artifact of the sequencing pipeline. Most TCR sequences were seen in very few donors, while some public TCRs were found in many individuals. Broadly in line with IMGT annotations, most TCR beta V segments showed up in productive rearrangements about 90% or about 30% of the time in an earlier analysis of about 500 of the donors. For the cohort, immune exposure information was limited to CMV serostatus. A later analysis reported that several top co-occurrence clusters appeared linked to parvovirus B19, influenza, CMV and Epstein-Barr virus. Strong co-occurrence of HLA alleles, especially DR and DQ, made assigning TCR associations to individual alleles difficult. In a later analysis, HLA-associated TCR beta chains showed more clonal expansion and lower generation probabilities than non-associated chains that were equally common. A further reported finding was that TCR beta sequences accurately predicted the HLA-A and HLA-B alleles for most subjects in the first cohort. Specific HLA alleles were associated with 16,951 TCR beta sequences at a false discovery rate of 0.05 in a later analysis. Presence/absence analyses assumed roughly uniform sequencing depth across donors, an assumption that may not hold. A total of some 180 TCR beta chains were listed by the study as associated with cytomegalovirus. Most CMV-associated TCR beta chains appeared to be HLA-restricted in a later analysis, and the HLA associations seemed to be driven largely by CMV exposure. Only TCR beta chains were sequenced in this cohort, and the absence of alpha or paired-chain data limited detectable features. Linkage disequilibrium might explain the correlated functional status among segregating V segments, but an unknown experimental factor could not be ruled out. Compared with the 666-donor mean, donors in an Asian-associated ancestry cluster had fewer N-insertions in productive TCRs, according to a later genetic analysis. The authors suggested that the approach could potentially be extended to other disease states and immunological phenotypes. Some IMGT-functional V segments, including TRBV6-2 and TRBV6-3, could not be told apart with the 87-base-pair reads, so those segments were excluded.

Library method: the immunoSEQ multiplex PCR assay. The multiplex PCR relied on a mix of 60 forward primers for TCR Vbeta segments and 13 reverse primers for TCR Jbeta segments. The CDR3 region of rearranged TCR beta genes was amplified from genomic DNA with a multiplex PCR assay. The amplified TCR beta libraries were sequenced on the Illumina HiSeq System as 87-base-pair reads. In the paper's pipeline: A later analysis counted around 72 million unique TCR beta chains across the 670 or so repertoires, and roughly 11 million of these chains were shared by at least two donors. To remove PCR and sequencing errors, raw reads were error-corrected and collapsed into unique sequences using a nearest-neighbor algorithm that merged closely related sequences. V, D and J gene segments were assigned by aligning CDR3 sequences to IMGT reference sequences. For a sequence to be retained, a match of at least six nucleotides was required to both a V gene segment and a J gene segment. A rearrangement was called productive if the CDR3 had no stop codons and remained in frame with V and J, and every other rearrangement was called non-productive. Following IMGT convention, CDR3 was defined as the stretch from the second conserved V-encoded cysteine to the conserved J-encoded phenylalanine. Sequences without an unambiguous match to a single V gene segment were excluded from the earlier analysis of a few hundred of the donors. In an earlier analysis of approximately 500 of the donors, a V segment was called functional when productive rearrangements were above 56.7%, and segregating when the standard deviation between donors exceeded 5%. A statistical classification framework was built for diagnosing cytomegalovirus status from the catalog of TCR beta chain sequences. In a later analysis, TCR nucleotide sequences were compared against IMGT/GENE-DB human TR gene sequences so that V and J genes could be assigned. The TCRdist pipeline was used in a later analysis to assign CDR3 sequences and most-parsimonious VDJ recombination scenarios. In a later analysis, each TCR beta chain was defined by its CDR3 amino acid sequence together with its V-gene family, and reads lacking a unique V-gene family were excluded. In a later analysis, 500 to 700 highly shared, low-generation-probability nucleotide sequences were removed to address suspected cross-contamination and a sequencing artifact. In a later analysis, a clonal expansion index was calculated for each public chain from normalized within-repertoire ranks of inferred template counts. In a later analysis, generation probabilities were computed using a VDJ recombination model fitted to out-of-frame rearrangements, and the results were checked against IGoR. In a later analysis, hypergeometric tests were used to score TCR-TCR, TCR-HLA and TCR-CMV co-occurrence, with a repertoire-size bias correction applied to TCR pairs. False discovery rates were estimated in a later analysis by permuting HLA or CMV assignments 20 times. In a later analysis, co-occurring TCRs were grouped using DBSCAN, and TCRdist sequence similarity was added for clustering within HLA-allele-positive subsets. Repertoires with fewer than 30,000 or more than 120,000 public chains were left out of co-occurrence clustering, as were about 5 repertoires with anomalous nucleotide sharing. TCRdb provides this immuneACCESS table in a form limited to in-frame rearrangements. Some clones are lacking; in checked studies, under half of them reflect an unresolved V gene, and why the rest are absent is not known. V and J calls and clone size are given by that table; D and trimming were obtained from the DNA. Recorded for this sample are around 280,000 clones; approximately 90% of them occurred a single time. About 2.3% of the sample is held by the ten biggest clonotypes.

The cohort was made up of 500 to 800 healthy bone marrow donors. At the time of sampling, all cohort members were nominally healthy, though unrecorded immune exposures were likely present. The donor tested CMV seronegative, placing the donor among the 350 or so seronegative members of the cohort. A peripheral blood sample was collected from each donor, and TCR beta sequencing was performed on peripheral blood mononuclear cells. Genomic DNA extraction from the blood cell samples was performed with the Qiagen DNeasy Blood Extraction Kit. Trimming at the junction amounts to 6 bases on V and 7 bases on J, and the germline ends lie 19 bases apart. The germline V gene specifies MNHNS as CDR1 and SASEGT as CDR2. There are 15 amino acids in the CDR3, from cysteine to phenylalanine inclusive. Solely the CDR3 DNA is kept, with 45 bases framed from the first base. Details on this clone: There is no known antigen for this receptor. Qualities for individual bases were not recorded, and no much larger clone is one base off.

The rearranged chain carries TRBV6-1 and TRBJ2-1, with a weak D call of TRBD1 (7 bases match). Sequencing was done on a sample of PBMCs. The clonotype was recovered from a young woman in good health and CMV-seronegative. The sequenced DNA is TGTGCCAGCAGGTGGGAGGTGACAGGGTCAAATGAGCAGTTCTTC. Its amino acids are CASRWEVTGSNEQFF.